This passage covers 27 T cell receptor beta chains from one sample sequenced in a study of blood T cell repertoires in COVID-19. The protocol was immunoSEQ multiplex PCR, while the TCRdb copy is restricted to in-frame clones and leaves out a portion. The table lists 200,000 to 250,000 clones, 83% of them singletons. Sequences were obtained from peripheral blood. The receptor set was obtained from a woman in her twenties or thirties with COVID-19, enrolled during active disease.

This clone was detected a few times. The J gene is TRBJ1-3, the V gene TRBV7-2; 8 nucleotides agree with TRBD1. This CDR3 is 15 amino acids long. Germline V gene lookup returns CDR1 SGHTA and CDR2 FQGNSA. The V gene end was trimmed by 1 base and the J gene end by 4 bases; junction bases not matched to a gene: 3. The CDR3 loop is CASSLDRTGGNTIYF. The CDR3 DNA reads as TGTGCCAGCAGCTTAGATAGGACAGGGGGAAACACCATATATTTT.

V is TRBV5-6 and J is TRBJ2-2; 9 bases line up with TRBD2. CDR1 is SGHDT, CDR2 YYEEEE, per germline. The CDR3 extends over 16 amino acids. V dropped 0 bases and J dropped 5; count of bases not matched to a gene: 5. The CDR3 reads CASSLVQAGGTGELFF. CDR3 DNA sequence: TGTGCCAGCAGCTTGGTCCAAGCGGGGGGTACCGGGGAGCTGTTTTTT.

The chain combines TRBV10-3 with TRBJ1-4, with D possibly TRBD1 on 6 matching bases. The CDR3 runs to 13 residues. Germline CDR1 ENHRY, CDR2 SYGVKD. With 8 bases removed from V and 6 bases from J, the gap between germline ends came to 13 bases. The CDR3 nucleotides are TGTGCCATCTCCGACAGGTCCCATGAAAAACTGTTTTTT. It specifies CAISDRSHEKLFF.

The CDR3 bases are TGTGCCAGCAGCCAAGTGGGGACAGGTATCACTGAAGCTTTCTTT. Its translation: CASSQVGTGITEAFF. The chain uses TRBV3-1 (or the pseudogene TRBV3-2) and TRBJ1-1; 8 bases align to TRBD1. The CDR3 loop spans 15 amino acids. Unmatched junction bases numbered 5, after V lost 1 base and J lost 4 bases. Germline CDR1 reads LGHDT; CDR2 reads YNNKEL (reference sequence).

This rearrangement joins TRBV5-1 to TRBJ2-1; maybe TRBD2 (6 bases). Trimming removed 8 bases at V and 1 base at J, with 16 bases between. This CDR3 has 15 amino acids. Germline CDR1 and CDR2: SGHRS and YFSETQ. DNA for the CDR3: TGCGCCAGTTCCCTTTCCGGGACTTCCTACAATGAGCAGTTCTTC. Translation: CASSLSGTSYNEQFF.

The chain couples TRBV19 to TRBJ2-7, with 10 bases identical to TRBD2. Germline CDR1 is LNHDA and CDR2 is SQIVND (reference sequence). With V trimmed by 3 bases and J by 7 bases, 9 bases remained unmatched. This CDR3 contains 15 residues. CDR3 in amino acids: CASSIVSSGRREQYF. The CDR3, as DNA: TGTGCCAGTAGTATTGTCTCTAGCGGGAGAAGGGAGCAGTACTTC.

This clone was detected once. Written as DNA, the CDR3 is TGTGCCTGGAGTGGGGGGGGGACACAGAGCTCCTACGAGCAGTACTTC. Residues: CAWSGGGTQSSYEQYF. The V and J genes are TRBV30 and TRBJ2-7; tentative D call: TRBD2 (7 bases). The germline V gene encodes CDR1 GTSNPN and CDR2 SVGIG (reference sequence). This CDR3 is 16 amino acids long. V gave up 1 base and J gave up 0 bases, with 16 bases separating them. Drawing the rest from reference TRBV30 and TRBJ2-7, the complete variable domain is SQTIHQWPATLVQPVGSPLSLECTVEGTSNPNLYWYRQAAGRGLQLLFYSVGIGQISSEVPQNLSASRPQDRQFILSSKKLLLSDSGFYLCAWSGGGTQSSYEQYFGPGTRLTVT.

The V gene is TRBV9, the J gene TRBJ2-7; 9 nucleotides agree with TRBD2. There are 16 residues in the CDR3. Trimming at V came to 1 base and at J to 0 bases, leaving 5 bases not matched to a gene. Germline CDR1 SGDLS, CDR2 YYNGEE. CDR3 coding DNA: TGTGCCAGCAGCGTACGGGCTAGCGGGGACTCCTACGAGCAGTACTTC. This translates into CASSVRASGDSYEQYF.

J is TRBJ2-1 and V is TRBV7-9, with D tentatively TRBD1 (7 bases). The CDR3 contains 15 residues. The germline gives CDR1 SEHNR, CDR2 FQNEAQ (reference sequence). V lost 1 base and J 6 bases, leaving 13 bases between the germline ends. CDR3 protein: CASSLVQGGGNEQFF. The CDR3, as DNA: TGTGCCAGCAGCTTAGTGCAGGGGGGAGGCAATGAGCAGTTCTTC.

With regard to this clone: The same CDR3 arises from other DNA sequences in this sample as well. The rearrangement links TRBV20-1 to TRBJ1-2; D remains unclear. This CDR3 contains 11 residues. The germline gives CDR1 DFQATT, CDR2 SNEGSKA (reference sequence). V shed 0 bases and J shed 5 bases, with 4 bases lying between them. In nucleotides, the CDR3 is TGCAGTGCTAGAGATTCTTATGGCTACACCTTC. This gives the protein CSARDSYGYTF.

J is TRBJ2-7 and V is TRBV2; no clear D gene. From germline, CDR1 is SNHLY and CDR2 FYNNEI. This CDR3 region has 11 residues. V shed 5 bases and J shed 3 bases, with 5 bases lying between them. The CDR3 sequence: CASSYSYEQYF. The DNA for the CDR3 is TGTGCCAGCAGTTACAGCTACGAGCAGTACTTC.

CDR3 sequence: CASSTGQGAEEQYF. Written as DNA, the CDR3 is TGCGCCAGCAGCACCGGACAGGGGGCGGAGGAGCAGTACTTC. The chain combines TRBV5-1 with TRBJ2-7; 11 nucleotides align to TRBD1. CDR3 length: 14 residues. The trim removed 4 bases at V and 7 bases at J, leaving 7 bases unmatched. Germline loops: CDR1 SGHRS, CDR2 YFSETQ.

The CDR3 reads CASSPTSGTGPNQPQHF. CDR3 coding DNA: TGTGCCAGCAGCCCTACATCCGGGACAGGACCCAATCAGCCCCAGCATTTT. The V and J genes are TRBV7-8 and TRBJ1-5, with 8 nucleotides matching TRBD1. This CDR3 has 17 residues. The germline gives CDR1 SGHVS, CDR2 FQNEAQ. Trimming cost V 5 bases and J 3 bases; bases outside gene matches: 12.

V usage is TRBV5-1 and J usage is TRBJ1-2; possible D gene TRBD1, 5 bases. The CDR3 length is 15 residues. CDR1 SGHRS and CDR2 YFSETQ come from the germline V gene. Trimming removed 0 bases at V and 0 bases at J, with 9 bases between. As DNA, the CDR3 is TGCGCCAGCAGCTTGGAGCAGGGTACTAACTATGGCTACACCTTC. It yields the protein CASSLEQGTNYGYTF.

The chain has TRBV24-1 and TRBJ2-7; 7 bases line up with TRBD1. CDR3 length: 15 residues. The V gene end was trimmed by 3 bases and the J gene end by 2 bases; junction bases not matched to a gene: 6. The germline V gene has CDR1 KGHDR and CDR2 SFDVKD. The CDR3, as DNA: TGTGCCACCAGTGATCCAGGGGGTAGAACCTACGAGCAGTACTTC. Translating gives CATSDPGGRTYEQYF.

This CDR3 reads CASAYRGPTEAFF. CDR3 nucleotides: TGCGCCAGCGCTTACAGGGGACCCACTGAAGCTTTCTTT. V and J are TRBV5-1 and TRBJ1-1; TRBD1 agrees at 7 bases. There are 13 residues in the CDR3. J lost 4 bases, V lost 7 bases, and 7 bases had no gene match. Germline CDR1 reads SGHRS; CDR2 reads YFSETQ.

The V call is TRBV27, the J call TRBJ2-1; TRBD1 is a possible D gene (8 bases). The CDR3 loop spans 16 amino acids. The germline CDR1 and CDR2 sequences are MNHEY and SMNVEV (reference sequence). V dropped 0 bases and J dropped 7 bases, with 16 bases sitting between them. The CDR3 DNA is TGTGCCAGCAGTTTATCTCGGACAGGGAGGGGGAATGAGCAGTTCTTC. Translation gives CASSLSRTGRGNEQFF.

This clone was seen a single time. The J gene is TRBJ1-2, the V gene TRBV5-1, with D possibly TRBD1 on 6 matching bases. The V end lost 0 bases, the J end lost 1 base, and 10 bases lay between the germline ends. The CDR3 runs 15 residues. Per germline, CDR1 SGHRS and CDR2 YFSETQ. The chain's CDR3 is CASSLEGVDNYGYTF. The CDR3 coding sequence is TGCGCCAGCAGCTTGGAGGGGGTCGATAACTATGGCTACACCTTC.

The chain carries TRBV9 and TRBJ2-1; D might be TRBD1 (5 bases). Germline CDR1 is SGDLS and CDR2 is YYNGEE. The V end lost 0 bases, the J end lost 0 bases, and 10 bases lay between the germline ends. This CDR3 is built from 16 residues. The chain's CDR3 is CASSVVGLSSYNEQFF. The CDR3 region has the DNA TGTGCCAGCAGCGTAGTGGGGCTAAGCTCCTACAATGAGCAGTTCTTC.

The chain combines TRBV12-3 or TRBV12-4 with TRBJ1-2; D is possibly TRBD1 (6 bases). With 8 bases removed from V and 0 bases from J, the gap between germline ends came to 10 bases. The CDR3 is 13 residues long. CDR3 amino acids: CASRDRTNYGYTF. The DNA for the CDR3 is TGTGCCAGCCGTGACAGGACTAACTATGGCTACACCTTC.

The DNA for the CDR3 is TGCGCCAGCAGCTTGACAGGGGCTGAAGCTTTCTTT. Encoded protein: CASSLTGAEAFF. The V call is TRBV5-1, the J call TRBJ1-1; 7 positions agree with TRBD1. The CDR3 is 12 residues long. Trimming at V came to 1 base and at J to 6 bases, leaving 0 bases not matched to a gene. Germline V CDR1 and CDR2: SGHRS, YFSETQ.

This sequence joins TRBV7-3 and TRBJ2-3; perhaps TRBD2 as D (5 bases). Between the trimmed V and J ends, which lost 1 base and 3 bases, there was a span of 8 bases. CDR3 length: 14 amino acids. Germline V gene lookup returns CDR1 SGHTA and CDR2 FQGTGA. The chain's CDR3 is CASSLNPGTDTQYF. DNA for the CDR3: TGTGCCAGCAGCTTAAATCCGGGAACAGATACGCAGTATTTT.

The sample holds one count of this clone. The chain uses TRBV6-6 and TRBJ1-1, with 7 bases fitting TRBD1. The CDR3 is 12 residues long. V lost 2 bases to trimming and J lost 7 bases; unmatched junction nucleotides: 1. In germline, CDR1 is MNHNY, CDR2 SVGAGI (reference sequence). CDR3: CASSYGTDEAFF. For the CDR3, the DNA is TGTGCCAGCAGTTACGGGACAGATGAAGCTTTCTTT.

J is TRBJ1-1 and V is TRBV11-1; D unresolved. V lost 4 bases to trimming and J lost 0 bases, with 15 bases between them. CDR1 and CDR2 from the germline V gene are SGHAT and FQDESV (reference sequence). The CDR3 sequence is 16 residues long. The CDR3 DNA follows: TGTGCCAGCAGCTGGGCCCAAGCAGGTTTGAACACTGAAGCTTTCTTT. Translation: CASSWAQAGLNTEAFF.

Concerning this clone itself: The same CDR3 can be traced to other DNA sequences in this sample. CDR3 DNA sequence: TGTGCCAGCAGCTTTAGCGGGACCTACAATGAGCAGTTCTTC. Amino acids: CASSFSGTYNEQFF. The J gene is TRBJ2-1, the V gene TRBV7-8, with 8 bases that match TRBD2. The CDR3 covers 14 residues. Germline V gives CDR1 SGHVS, CDR2 FQNEAQ. After removal of 3 bases from V and 2 bases from J, the junction contained 0 bases not matched to a gene.

V and J are TRBV11-3 and TRBJ2-3; perhaps TRBD2 as D (6 bases). Trimming stripped 4 bases from V and 1 base from J, with 9 bases between. Germline CDR1 is SGHNT and CDR2 is YENEEA. The length of the CDR3 is 14 residues. The DNA of the CDR3 is TGTGCCAGCAGCTCCCGGGAGCGCACAGATACGCAGTATTTT. Encoded protein: CASSSRERTDTQYF.

The DNA of the CDR3 is TGTGCCAGCAGTTCAGGGCTAAACTATGGCTACACCTTC. It yields the protein CASSSGLNYGYTF. V is TRBV12-3 or TRBV12-4 and J is TRBJ1-2; TRBD1 might be the D (5 bases). The CDR3 has 13 residues. The V end was cut by 4 bases, the J end by 2 bases, with 8 bases between.